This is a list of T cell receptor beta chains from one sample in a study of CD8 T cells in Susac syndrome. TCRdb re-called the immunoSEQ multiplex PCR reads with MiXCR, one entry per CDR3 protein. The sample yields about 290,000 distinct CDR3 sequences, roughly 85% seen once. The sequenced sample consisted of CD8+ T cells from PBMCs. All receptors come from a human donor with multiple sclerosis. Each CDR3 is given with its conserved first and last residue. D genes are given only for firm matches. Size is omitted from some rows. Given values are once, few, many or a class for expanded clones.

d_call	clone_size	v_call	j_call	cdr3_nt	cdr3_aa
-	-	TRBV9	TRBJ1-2	TGTGCCAGCAGCGTGTGGGCCCAGGGGCTCTATGGCTACACCTTC	CASSVWAQGLYGYTF
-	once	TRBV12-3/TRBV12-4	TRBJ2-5	TGTGCCAGCAGCACCTCCGGGACCCAGTACTTC	CASSTSGTQYF
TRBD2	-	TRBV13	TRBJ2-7	TGTGCCAGCAGCCCGGACGGACTAGCGGGAGTTTCCTACGAGCAGTACTTC	CASSPDGLAGVSYEQYF
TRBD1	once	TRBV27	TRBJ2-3	TGTGCCAGCAGTTGGGACAGGGGGTCAGATACGCAGTATTTT	CASSWDRGSDTQYF
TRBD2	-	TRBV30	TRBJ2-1	TGTGCCTGGAGTGTACGGGGGCGGGAGGGGGGGTACAATGAGCAGTTCTTC	CAWSVRGREGGYNEQFF
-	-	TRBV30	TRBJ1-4	TGTGCCTGGACTAACCCGCGGACAGCTCCTAATGAAAAACTGTTTTTT	CAWTNPRTAPNEKLFF
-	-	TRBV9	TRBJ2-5	TGTGCCAGCAGCGTAGAGGGAGAAATGCAAGAGACCCAGTACTTC	CASSVEGEMQETQYF
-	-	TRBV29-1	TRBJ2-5	TGCAGCGTTTGGGGGACTCGTGGTATAATTGAGACCCAGTACTTC	CSVWGTRGIIETQYF
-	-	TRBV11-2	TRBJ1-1	TGTGCCAGTTCCCCCACCTCGGTTGAAGCTTTCTTT	CASSPTSVEAFF
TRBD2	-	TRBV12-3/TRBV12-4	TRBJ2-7	TGTGCCAGCAGTTTAGTCCTAGCGGGAGTCCACGAGCAGTACTTC	CASSLVLAGVHEQYF
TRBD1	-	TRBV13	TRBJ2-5	TGTGCCAGCAGTCTCGGACAGGGAGAGACCCAGTACTTC	CASSLGQGETQYF
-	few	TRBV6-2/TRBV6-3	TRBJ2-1	TGTGCCAGCAGTTACGATTCCTCGTGGGTGACGAATGAGCAGTTCTTC	CASSYDSSWVTNEQFF
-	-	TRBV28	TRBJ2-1	TGTGCCAGCAGCAGAGAATTCGGTTTGGGGGTCTACAATGAGCAGTTCTTC	CASSREFGLGVYNEQFF
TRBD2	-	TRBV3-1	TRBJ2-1	TGTGCCAGCAGCCAAGATGGTCCTAGCGGGGGGGCCCGTGAGCAGTTCTTC	CASSQDGPSGGAREQFF
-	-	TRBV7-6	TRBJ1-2	TGTGCCAGCAGCTTAGCGGGGGTCCGTATCGGAAACTATGGCTACACCTTC	CASSLAGVRIGNYGYTF
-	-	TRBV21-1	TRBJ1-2	TGTGCCAGCAGCAAAGCCAATACAGGGGAGGATAACTTTATTGGTGACTATGGCTACACCTTC	CASSKANTGEDNFIGDYGYTF
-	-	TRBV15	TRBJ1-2	TGTGCCACCAGGGCTCGACCTTCGGGCTACACCTTC	CATRARPSGYTF
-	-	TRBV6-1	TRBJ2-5	TGTGCCAGCAGACGTGGACCCCGATTAGTAGGGACCCAGTACTTC	CASRRGPRLVGTQYF
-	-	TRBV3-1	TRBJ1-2	TGTGCCAGCAGCCAAGCCGGGACACCGCGGGTCGATGGCTACACCTTC	CASSQAGTPRVDGYTF
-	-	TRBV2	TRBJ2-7	TGTGCCAGCAGTGATCCGCCCGGGGGCTACGAGCAGTACTTC	CASSDPPGGYEQYF
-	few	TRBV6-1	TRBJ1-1	TGTGCCAGCAGGGCAGGGTTTAACACTGAAGCTTTCTTT	CASRAGFNTEAFF
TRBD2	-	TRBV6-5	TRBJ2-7	TGTGCCAGCAGTATTAGCGGGAGGGCCTACGAGCAGTACTTC	CASSISGRAYEQYF
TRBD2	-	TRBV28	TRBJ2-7	TGTGCCAGCAGTTTAGTGAGGACTAGCGGTCCCTACGAGCAGTACTTC	CASSLVRTSGPYEQYF
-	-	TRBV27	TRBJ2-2	TGTGCCAGCAGTTCTCCGCTGGGGACCGGGGAGCTGTTTTTT	CASSSPLGTGELFF
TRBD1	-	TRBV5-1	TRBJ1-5	TGCGCCAGCAGCTTGGCCGACAGGGGTGGAGGTTACAGCAATCAGCCCCAGCATTTT	CASSLADRGGGYSNQPQHF
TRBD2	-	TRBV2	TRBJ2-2	TGTGCCAGCAGCGACCCGGGACTAGCGGGAGGCGGGGCCGGGGAGCTGTTTTTT	CASSDPGLAGGGAGELFF
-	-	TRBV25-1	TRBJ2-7	TGTGCCAGCACCCTGGGGTACGAGCAGTACTTC	CASTLGYEQYF
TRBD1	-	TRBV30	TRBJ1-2	TGTGCCTGGCACCTTGAGACAGGGGTCCTCTATGGCTACACCTTC	CAWHLETGVLYGYTF
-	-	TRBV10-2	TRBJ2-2	TGCGCCAGCAGTGTAGGCGGACTGAACACCGGGGAGCTGTTTTTT	CASSVGGLNTGELFF
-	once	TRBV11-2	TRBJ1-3	TGTGCCAGCAGCCTAGCGCCGGGGCCCGGAAACACCATATATTTT	CASSLAPGPGNTIYF
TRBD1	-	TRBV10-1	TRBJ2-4	TGCGCCAGCAGTCGGACAGGGGTAGCCAAAAACATTCAGTACTTC	CASSRTGVAKNIQYF
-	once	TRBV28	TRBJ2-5	TGTGCCAGCAGTCAACCGGGACTTCCTACCCAAGAGACCCAGTACTTC	CASSQPGLPTQETQYF
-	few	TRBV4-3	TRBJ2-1	TGCGCCAGCAGCCACAAGATCCCAGTGGATGAGCAGTTCTTC	CASSHKIPVDEQFF
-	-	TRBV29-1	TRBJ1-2	TGCAGCGTGCGGACAGAGTTGGGCTACACCTTC	CSVRTELGYTF
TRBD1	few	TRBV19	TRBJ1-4	TGTGCCAGTAGCCAGGGGGCTGGTGCTAATGAAAAACTGTTTTTT	CASSQGAGANEKLFF
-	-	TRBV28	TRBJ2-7	TGTGCCAGCAGTTTAAGGCCCCCCGAGCAGTACTTC	CASSLRPPEQYF
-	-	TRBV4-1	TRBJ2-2	TGCGCCAGCAGCCAGGTGGCCGGGGAGCTGTTTTTT	CASSQVAGELFF
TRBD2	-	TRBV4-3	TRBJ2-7	TGCGCCAGCAGCCAATATCTGCGGGGGGGGGACTACGAGCAGTACTTC	CASSQYLRGGDYEQYF
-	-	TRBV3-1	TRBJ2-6	TGTGCCAGCAGCCAGTCCCGACGGTCTGGGGCCAACGTCCTGACTTTC	CASSQSRRSGANVLTF
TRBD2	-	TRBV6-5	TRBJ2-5	TGTGCCAGCAGTTCAGGTCTAGCGGGAGTGGAGGAGACCCAGTACTTC	CASSSGLAGVEETQYF
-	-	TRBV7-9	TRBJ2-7	TGTGCCAGCACCGCGAGGGCCTCAACCTACGAGCAGTACTTC	CASTARASTYEQYF
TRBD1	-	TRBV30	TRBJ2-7	TGTGCCTGGAGGCCCGGGACAGCGTACGAGCAGTACTTC	CAWRPGTAYEQYF
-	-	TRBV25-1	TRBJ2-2	TGTGCCAGCAGTGAATTCGATGCCTGGACTAACACCGGGGAGCTGTTTTTT	CASSEFDAWTNTGELFF
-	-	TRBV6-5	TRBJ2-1	TGTGCCAGCAGTTACTCGGGAGCGAACTCCTACAATGAGCAGTTCTTC	CASSYSGANSYNEQFF
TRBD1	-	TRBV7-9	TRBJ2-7	TGTGCCAGCAGCCCTGGGACAGGGCCCCCCTACGAGCAGTACTTC	CASSPGTGPPYEQYF
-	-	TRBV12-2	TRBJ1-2	TGTGCAAGTTCCACAGGGGGCAGTCTTAAGAATCAGGTCTATGGCTACACCTTC	CASSTGGSLKNQVYGYTF
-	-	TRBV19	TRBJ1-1	TGTGCCAGTAGTATAAAGGATTTGAACACTGAAGCTTTCTTT	CASSIKDLNTEAFF
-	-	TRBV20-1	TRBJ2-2	TGCAGTGCTAGCGCGGGACTGAACGCGAACACCGGGGAGCTGTTTTTT	CSASAGLNANTGELFF
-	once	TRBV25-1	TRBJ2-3	TGTGCCAGCGGGGTGGTAGATACGCAGTATTTT	CASGVVDTQYF
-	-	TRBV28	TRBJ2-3	TGTGCCAGCAGCCCCTTCCAGAACACAGATACGCAGTATTTT	CASSPFQNTDTQYF